What follows is one T cell receptor beta chain and its context. Original processing notes: Nucleated cell number was recorded as an estimate derived from reference gene primer amplification. Sequenced by immunoSEQ multiplex PCR; TCRdb stores in-frame clones only, minus some. V and J calls and clone size are copied from that table; D and trimming were computed from the DNA. The table lists more than 150,000 clones, roughly 80% of them singletons. Per the germline V gene, CDR1 is SGHDN and CDR2 is FVKESK. Trimming cost V 0 bases and J 6 bases, with 23 bases left between them. The CDR3 covers 19 residues. The data originate from a study of blood T cell repertoires in COVID-19. Turning to the study itself: The United States, Italy and Spain supplied acute and convalescent COVID-19 samples. The analysed material was cDNA or gDNA that came from T cells, B-cell-depleted T cells, or PBMCs.

The receptor was derived from a human donor in a cohort sampled during active COVID-19. The sequencing input was peripheral blood. This chain joins TRBV14 and TRBJ2-2, with D possibly being TRBD2 (7 bases). The CDR3 DNA reads TGTGCCAGCAGCCAAGAGAATTTCGCGGGGGCCCTCGGATCCGGGGAGCTGTTTTTT. The encoded protein is CASSQENFAGALGSGELFF.